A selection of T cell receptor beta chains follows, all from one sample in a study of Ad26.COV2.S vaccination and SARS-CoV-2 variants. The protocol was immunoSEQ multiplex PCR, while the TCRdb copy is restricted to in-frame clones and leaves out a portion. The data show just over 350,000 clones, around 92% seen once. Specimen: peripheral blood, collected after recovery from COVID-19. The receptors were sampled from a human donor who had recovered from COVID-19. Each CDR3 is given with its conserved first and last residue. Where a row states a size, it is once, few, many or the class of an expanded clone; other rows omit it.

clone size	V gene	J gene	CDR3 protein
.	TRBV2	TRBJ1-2	CASRTDSPYGYTF
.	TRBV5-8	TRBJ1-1	CASSHRTGSKVPEAFF
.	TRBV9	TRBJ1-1	CASRPGGASLEAFF
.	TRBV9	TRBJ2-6	CASSVLAGPPYALTF
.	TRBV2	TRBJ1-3	CASSGGQGKGNTIYF
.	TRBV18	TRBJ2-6	CASSPTELSGANVLTF
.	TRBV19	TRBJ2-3	CASRHAGLYTDTQYF
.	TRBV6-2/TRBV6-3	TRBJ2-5	CASSPEGVQKRETQYF
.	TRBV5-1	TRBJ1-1	CASSLFLDRNTEAFF
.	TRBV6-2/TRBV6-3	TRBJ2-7	CASSYPGGRVGEQYF
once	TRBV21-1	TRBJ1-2	CASTHIPGPNYGYTF
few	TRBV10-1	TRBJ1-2	CARTCDGYTF
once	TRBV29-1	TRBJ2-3	CSVGLGQVGDTQYF
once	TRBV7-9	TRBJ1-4	CASSPGQGGSEKLFF
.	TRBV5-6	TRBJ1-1	CASSSRMTEAFF
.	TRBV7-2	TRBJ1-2	CASRVGTDLYGYTF
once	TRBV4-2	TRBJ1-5	CASSQDMNSNQPQHF
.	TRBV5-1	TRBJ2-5	CASSLGGAIQETQYF
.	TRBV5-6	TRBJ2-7	CASSGGTPGAYEQYF
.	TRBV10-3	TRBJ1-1	CAISESGGTEAFF
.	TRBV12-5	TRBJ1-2	CASGLVGATIYGYTF
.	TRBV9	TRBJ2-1	CASGGLAGNEQFF
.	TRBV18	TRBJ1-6	CASSPGSDLTLHF
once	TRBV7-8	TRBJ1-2	CASSLPGTDYGYTF
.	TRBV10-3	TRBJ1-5	CAISEGRVVQPQHF
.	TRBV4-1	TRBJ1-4	CASSQENQSNEKLFF
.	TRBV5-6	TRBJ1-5	CASSLGTGVRPQHF
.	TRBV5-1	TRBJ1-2	CASSQAGGNYGYTF
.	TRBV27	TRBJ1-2	CASKSTGFNGYTF
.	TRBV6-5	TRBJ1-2	CASSPTGGNGYTF
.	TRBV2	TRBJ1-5	CASRWEPNQPQHF
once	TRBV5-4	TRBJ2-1	CASSLQAGGYNEQFF
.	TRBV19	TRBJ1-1	CASSRDRGNEAFF
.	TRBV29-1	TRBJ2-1	CSVEGSSYNEQFF
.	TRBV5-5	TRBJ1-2	CASSRQGAHYGYTF
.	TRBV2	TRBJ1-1	CASNGENTEAFF
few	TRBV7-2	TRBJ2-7	CASSLDGGTSYEQYF
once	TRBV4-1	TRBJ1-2	CASSQGSAQAGYGYTF
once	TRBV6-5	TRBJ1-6	CASTLTGTGGSPLHF
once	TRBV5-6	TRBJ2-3	CASSTQFTSGGVNTQYF
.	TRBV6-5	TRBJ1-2	CASRGYTGDGYTF
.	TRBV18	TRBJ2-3	CASSLDLGTGAADTQYF
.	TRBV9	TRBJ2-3	CASSVGLAGITDTQYF
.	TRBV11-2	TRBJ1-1	CASSPYVNTEAFF
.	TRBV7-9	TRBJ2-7	CASSPKAGGPYEQYF
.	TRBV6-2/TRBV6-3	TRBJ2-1	CASSDGGLYNEQFF
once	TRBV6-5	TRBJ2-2	CASSYSGVPTGELFF
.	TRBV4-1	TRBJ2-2	CASSHGRTGPNTGELFF
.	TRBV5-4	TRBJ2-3	CASSLVPTDTQYF
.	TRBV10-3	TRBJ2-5	CAISEQETQYF
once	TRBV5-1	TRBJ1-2	CASSITGQSLYGYTF
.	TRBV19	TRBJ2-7	CASSTGTSLYEQYF
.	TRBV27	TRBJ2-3	CASSLTSTDTQYF